A selection of T cell receptor beta chains follows, all from one sample in a study of shared T cell receptors in the human thymus. Measured with immunoSEQ multiplex PCR; TCRdb has only the in-frame clones, and not every one. The sample consists of just under 550,000 clones, 78% of them appearing once. This same sample was also part of a study on human thymus T cells.

The sample comprised thymocytes. Every receptor here comes from a boy younger than two with a congenital heart defect. CDR3s include the opening cysteine and the closing phenylalanine or tryptophan. D genes are given only for firm matches. Only part of the rows carry a size: once, few, many, or a class if the clone is expanded.

v_gene: TRBV14; j_gene: TRBJ2-2; d_gene: .; abundance: .; CDR3nt: TGTGCCAGCAGCCAAGATCCAGGGGCCCGCTACACCGGGGAGCTGTTTTTT; CDR3aa: CASSQDPGARYTGELFF
v_gene: TRBV11-3; j_gene: TRBJ2-3; d_gene: TRBD2; abundance: once; CDR3nt: TGTGCCAGCAGCTTAGTCCCGGGGGGCCGGGAGGGGTCAGATACGCAGTATTTT; CDR3aa: CASSLVPGGREGSDTQYF
v_gene: TRBV6-1; j_gene: TRBJ2-2; d_gene: TRBD1; abundance: .; CDR3nt: TGTGCCAGCCTCACAGGGGCTTCTACCGGGGAGCTGTTTTTT; CDR3aa: CASLTGASTGELFF
v_gene: TRBV9; j_gene: TRBJ2-1; d_gene: .; abundance: .; CDR3nt: TGTGCCAGCAGCGGACCGACAGAAGCCGGTCCCGGTATCCTCCCTGAGCAGTTCTTC; CDR3aa: CASSGPTEAGPGILPEQFF
v_gene: TRBV19; j_gene: TRBJ1-2; d_gene: .; abundance: .; CDR3nt: TGTGCCAGTAGTATGAGACAGAACTATGGCTACACCTTC; CDR3aa: CASSMRQNYGYTF
v_gene: TRBV15; j_gene: TRBJ2-2; d_gene: TRBD2; abundance: .; CDR3nt: TGTGCCACCAGCAGAGCCCTGGGGCTAGCGGGAGGAGGGGCCGGGGAGCTGTTTTTT; CDR3aa: CATSRALGLAGGGAGELFF
v_gene: TRBV5-1; j_gene: TRBJ2-3; d_gene: TRBD2; abundance: .; CDR3nt: TGCGCCAGCAGCAGATCCGCTAGCGGGAGTCTCGCACGGGATACGCAGTATTTT; CDR3aa: CASSRSASGSLARDTQYF
v_gene: TRBV7-6; j_gene: TRBJ1-2; d_gene: .; abundance: .; CDR3nt: TGTGCCAGCAGCTTAGCGACCCTAGGAGATAACAGGCGAGCTAACTATGGCTACACCTTC; CDR3aa: CASSLATLGDNRRANYGYTF
v_gene: TRBV27; j_gene: TRBJ2-3; d_gene: TRBD2; abundance: .; CDR3nt: TGTGCCAGCAGTCAAGGACTAGCGGGAGGGCCTCTCCCCGTGGCAGATACGCAGTATTTT; CDR3aa: CASSQGLAGGPLPVADTQYF
v_gene: TRBV10-1; j_gene: TRBJ2-7; d_gene: .; abundance: .; CDR3nt: TGCGCCAGCAGTTCCGGGACTCCGTACGAGCAGTACTTC; CDR3aa: CASSSGTPYEQYF
v_gene: TRBV12-5; j_gene: TRBJ2-1; d_gene: .; abundance: .; CDR3nt: TGTGCTAGTGGTCCTTCCCCAGCGGTTACGGAGTACAATGAGCAGTTCTTC; CDR3aa: CASGPSPAVTEYNEQFF
v_gene: TRBV19; j_gene: TRBJ1-3; d_gene: .; abundance: .; CDR3nt: TGTGCCAGTGGAGTTGGCAACACCATATATTTT; CDR3aa: CASGVGNTIYF
v_gene: TRBV4-3; j_gene: TRBJ1-1; d_gene: TRBD1; abundance: .; CDR3nt: TGCGCCAGCAGCTGGGCCCAGGGGGCCACTGAAGCTTTCTTT; CDR3aa: CASSWAQGATEAFF
v_gene: TRBV6-6; j_gene: TRBJ1-4; d_gene: .; abundance: .; CDR3nt: TGTGCCAGCAGTTACCCCTCGGGGAATAAAAAACTGTTTTTT; CDR3aa: CASSYPSGNKKLFF
v_gene: TRBV6-5; j_gene: TRBJ2-3; d_gene: TRBD1; abundance: few; CDR3nt: TGTGCCAGCAGTGTCACAGGGGGCGAGGTGAATACGCAGTATTTT; CDR3aa: CASSVTGGEVNTQYF
v_gene: TRBV6-6; j_gene: TRBJ1-2; d_gene: .; abundance: .; CDR3nt: TGTGCCAGCAGTTCGATCAGGGGCGACTATGGCTACACCTTC; CDR3aa: CASSSIRGDYGYTF
v_gene: TRBV28; j_gene: TRBJ1-4; d_gene: .; abundance: .; CDR3nt: TGTGCCAGCAGGTCCACAGATTCTAATGAAAAACTGTTTTTT; CDR3aa: CASRSTDSNEKLFF
v_gene: TRBV14; j_gene: TRBJ2-3; d_gene: TRBD2; abundance: .; CDR3nt: TGTGCCAGCAGCCCCCGACTAGCGGGAACGGGCGGGGATACGCAGTATTTT; CDR3aa: CASSPRLAGTGGDTQYF
v_gene: TRBV10-3; j_gene: TRBJ2-7; d_gene: .; abundance: .; CDR3nt: TGTGCCATCAGTGAGTCGGAGGGGGCCCGCTACGAGCAGTACTTC; CDR3aa: CAISESEGARYEQYF
v_gene: TRBV6-4; j_gene: TRBJ2-1; d_gene: TRBD2; abundance: .; CDR3nt: TGTGCCAGCAGTGATTCCGGACTAGCGGGAGTCCATGAGCAGTTCTTC; CDR3aa: CASSDSGLAGVHEQFF
v_gene: TRBV5-4; j_gene: TRBJ2-7; d_gene: TRBD2; abundance: few; CDR3nt: TGTGCCAGCACCCTGGAACCGGGACTAGCGGGAGTCTCGACCTACGAGCAGTACTTC; CDR3aa: CASTLEPGLAGVSTYEQYF
v_gene: TRBV4-3; j_gene: TRBJ2-7; d_gene: .; abundance: .; CDR3nt: TGCGCCAGCAGCCAAGATAGGGTGGAGGGCAGGGTAAACGAGCAGTACTTC; CDR3aa: CASSQDRVEGRVNEQYF
v_gene: TRBV27; j_gene: TRBJ1-4; d_gene: TRBD1; abundance: .; CDR3nt: TGTGCCAGCAGTTCCTCCCCCGACAGGGTTGGAGAAAAACTGTTTTTT; CDR3aa: CASSSSPDRVGEKLFF
v_gene: TRBV7-2; j_gene: TRBJ1-4; d_gene: .; abundance: .; CDR3nt: TGTGCCAGCACCGCGGGGTCGGGAATAGATGAAAAACTGTTTTTT; CDR3aa: CASTAGSGIDEKLFF
v_gene: TRBV4-1; j_gene: TRBJ1-2; d_gene: .; abundance: .; CDR3nt: TGCGCCAGCAGCCAAGAGCGGGTTGTAGACTATGGCTACACCTTC; CDR3aa: CASSQERVVDYGYTF
v_gene: TRBV29-1; j_gene: TRBJ1-2; d_gene: .; abundance: once; CDR3nt: TGCAGCGTTGAAGATAGTCACTATGGCTACACCTTC; CDR3aa: CSVEDSHYGYTF
v_gene: TRBV2; j_gene: TRBJ1-5; d_gene: .; abundance: .; CDR3nt: TGTGCCAGCAGCGAGCCTGGACAGTTCAATCAGCCCCAGCATTTT; CDR3aa: CASSEPGQFNQPQHF
v_gene: TRBV10-1; j_gene: TRBJ1-1; d_gene: .; abundance: .; CDR3nt: TGCGCCAGCAGTACCGGGACACTCACTGAAGCTTTCTTT; CDR3aa: CASSTGTLTEAFF
v_gene: TRBV4-3; j_gene: TRBJ1-1; d_gene: TRBD1; abundance: .; CDR3nt: TGCGCCAGCAGTCAAGCTCCCGGACAGGAGGTGATGGCTTTCTTT; CDR3aa: CASSQAPGQEVMAFF
v_gene: TRBV4-3; j_gene: TRBJ2-2; d_gene: TRBD2; abundance: .; CDR3nt: TGCGCCAGCAGCCAGGCCTATCGGACTAGCGGTCCCAACACCGGGGAGCTGTTTTTT; CDR3aa: CASSQAYRTSGPNTGELFF
v_gene: TRBV28; j_gene: TRBJ1-4; d_gene: .; abundance: .; CDR3nt: TGTGCCAGCAGCCCCAACGAGGGGACAGAAAAACTGTTTTTT; CDR3aa: CASSPNEGTEKLFF
v_gene: TRBV4-3; j_gene: TRBJ2-2; d_gene: TRBD2; abundance: .; CDR3nt: TGCGCCAGCAGCTGCCGGACTAGCGGGACGAACACCGGGGAGCTGTTTTTT; CDR3aa: CASSCRTSGTNTGELFF
v_gene: TRBV7-3; j_gene: TRBJ2-3; d_gene: .; abundance: .; CDR3nt: TGTGCCAGCAGCTGGGGGCGGGGCACAGATACGCAGTATTTT; CDR3aa: CASSWGRGTDTQYF
v_gene: TRBV15; j_gene: TRBJ1-1; d_gene: .; abundance: once; CDR3nt: TGTGCCACCAGCAGCCAGGACAAAACGAACACTGAAGCTTTCTTT; CDR3aa: CATSSQDKTNTEAFF
v_gene: TRBV27; j_gene: TRBJ1-5; d_gene: .; abundance: .; CDR3nt: TGTGCCAGCAGTTCTCACTATTATAGCAATCAGCCCCAGCATTTT; CDR3aa: CASSSHYYSNQPQHF
v_gene: TRBV27; j_gene: TRBJ2-1; d_gene: TRBD2; abundance: .; CDR3nt: TGTGCCAGCAGACGTACGACTAGCACTTACTACAATGAGCAGTTCTTC; CDR3aa: CASRRTTSTYYNEQFF
v_gene: TRBV5-1; j_gene: TRBJ2-1; d_gene: TRBD2; abundance: few; CDR3nt: TGCGCCAGCAGCTTGTGGACTAGCGGGGCCTACAATGAGCAGTTCTTC; CDR3aa: CASSLWTSGAYNEQFF
v_gene: TRBV6-1; j_gene: TRBJ1-2; d_gene: .; abundance: few; CDR3nt: TGTGCCGTGGCAGGGGACTATGGCTACACCTTC; CDR3aa: CAVAGDYGYTF
v_gene: TRBV27; j_gene: TRBJ2-7; d_gene: TRBD1; abundance: .; CDR3nt: TGTGCCAGCAGTCTATCTTTCACCGGGACAGTTCATTTCTACGAGCAGTACTTC; CDR3aa: CASSLSFTGTVHFYEQYF
v_gene: TRBV28; j_gene: TRBJ2-7; d_gene: .; abundance: few; CDR3nt: TGTGCCAGCAGTTTACGGCCCGGGGTGGGGGAGCAGTACTTC; CDR3aa: CASSLRPGVGEQYF
v_gene: TRBV5-6; j_gene: TRBJ1-1; d_gene: TRBD1; abundance: .; CDR3nt: TGTGCCAGCAGCTTGGGGGGGGACAGGGGGTCCACTGAAGCTTTCTTT; CDR3aa: CASSLGGDRGSTEAFF
v_gene: TRBV7-9; j_gene: TRBJ2-7; d_gene: .; abundance: .; CDR3nt: TGTGCCAGCAGCTTAGTAAACTGGTTTCCGGGTTACGAGCAGTACTTC; CDR3aa: CASSLVNWFPGYEQYF
v_gene: TRBV4-3; j_gene: TRBJ2-1; d_gene: TRBD2; abundance: .; CDR3nt: TGCGCCAGCACCAAGGGACTAGCGGGCAACAATGAGCAGTTCTTC; CDR3aa: CASTKGLAGNNEQFF
v_gene: TRBV19; j_gene: TRBJ2-7; d_gene: .; abundance: .; CDR3nt: TGTGCCAGTAGTCCCGCGGAACAGGGTTGCGAGCAGTACTTC; CDR3aa: CASSPAEQGCEQYF
v_gene: TRBV10-3; j_gene: TRBJ2-3; d_gene: .; abundance: .; CDR3nt: TGTGCCATCAGTGTTGACTTGGAGACAGATACGCAGTATTTT; CDR3aa: CAISVDLETDTQYF
v_gene: TRBV4-1; j_gene: TRBJ1-2; d_gene: .; abundance: .; CDR3nt: TGCGCCAGCAGCCAAGATCTCGGGGGGCGGGGGCTCTATGGCTACACCTTC; CDR3aa: CASSQDLGGRGLYGYTF
v_gene: TRBV30; j_gene: TRBJ2-7; d_gene: TRBD1; abundance: .; CDR3nt: TGTGCCTGGAGTCCCCGGGACAGGGGGCTTGGAGAGCAGTACTTC; CDR3aa: CAWSPRDRGLGEQYF
v_gene: TRBV29-1; j_gene: TRBJ2-5; d_gene: TRBD2; abundance: .; CDR3nt: TGCAGCGTTGATTCCGGGACTAGCGCGGGGGGAGAGACCCAGTACTTC; CDR3aa: CSVDSGTSAGGETQYF
v_gene: TRBV11-3; j_gene: TRBJ2-2; d_gene: TRBD2; abundance: .; CDR3nt: TGTGCCAGCAGCCACCCCGGGACTAGCGGGAAAATCGGGGAGCTGTTTTTT; CDR3aa: CASSHPGTSGKIGELFF
v_gene: TRBV7-2; j_gene: TRBJ2-3; d_gene: TRBD2; abundance: .; CDR3nt: TGTGCCAGCAGCCCCCGACTAGCGGGAGCTGCAGATACGCAGTATTTT; CDR3aa: CASSPRLAGAADTQYF
v_gene: TRBV5-1; j_gene: TRBJ1-3; d_gene: .; abundance: .; CDR3nt: TGCGCCAGCAGCGCATCGTCAGGGTTTCGGGGAAACACCATATATTTT; CDR3aa: CASSASSGFRGNTIYF
v_gene: TRBV29-1; j_gene: TRBJ2-7; d_gene: .; abundance: .; CDR3nt: TGCAGCGGCGGCGGTGGAACCCCTGACGAGCAGTACTTC; CDR3aa: CSGGGGTPDEQYF
v_gene: TRBV4-1; j_gene: TRBJ2-3; d_gene: .; abundance: .; CDR3nt: TGCGCCAGCAGCCAAGAGATAAGGACTATTAGCACAGATACGCAGTATTTT; CDR3aa: CASSQEIRTISTDTQYF
v_gene: TRBV4-3; j_gene: TRBJ1-2; d_gene: .; abundance: once; CDR3nt: TGCGCCAGCAGCCCCCTAGGCACTACCCGGAAAGGCTACACCTTC; CDR3aa: CASSPLGTTRKGYTF